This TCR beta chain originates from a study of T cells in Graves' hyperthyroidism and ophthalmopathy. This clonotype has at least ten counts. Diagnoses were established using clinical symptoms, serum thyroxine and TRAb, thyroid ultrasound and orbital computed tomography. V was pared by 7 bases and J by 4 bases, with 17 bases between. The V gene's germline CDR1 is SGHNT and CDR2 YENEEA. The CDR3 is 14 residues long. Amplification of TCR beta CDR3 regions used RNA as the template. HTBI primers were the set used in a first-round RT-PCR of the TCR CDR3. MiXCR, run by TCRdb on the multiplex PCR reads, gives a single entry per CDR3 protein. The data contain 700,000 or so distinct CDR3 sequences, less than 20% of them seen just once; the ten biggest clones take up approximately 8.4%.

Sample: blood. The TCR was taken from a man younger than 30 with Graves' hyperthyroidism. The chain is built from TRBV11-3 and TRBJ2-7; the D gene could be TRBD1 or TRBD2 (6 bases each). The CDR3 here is CASTSRGLTYEQYF. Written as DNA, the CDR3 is TGTGCCAGCACCTCCCGGGGGCTAACGTACGAGCAGTACTTC.